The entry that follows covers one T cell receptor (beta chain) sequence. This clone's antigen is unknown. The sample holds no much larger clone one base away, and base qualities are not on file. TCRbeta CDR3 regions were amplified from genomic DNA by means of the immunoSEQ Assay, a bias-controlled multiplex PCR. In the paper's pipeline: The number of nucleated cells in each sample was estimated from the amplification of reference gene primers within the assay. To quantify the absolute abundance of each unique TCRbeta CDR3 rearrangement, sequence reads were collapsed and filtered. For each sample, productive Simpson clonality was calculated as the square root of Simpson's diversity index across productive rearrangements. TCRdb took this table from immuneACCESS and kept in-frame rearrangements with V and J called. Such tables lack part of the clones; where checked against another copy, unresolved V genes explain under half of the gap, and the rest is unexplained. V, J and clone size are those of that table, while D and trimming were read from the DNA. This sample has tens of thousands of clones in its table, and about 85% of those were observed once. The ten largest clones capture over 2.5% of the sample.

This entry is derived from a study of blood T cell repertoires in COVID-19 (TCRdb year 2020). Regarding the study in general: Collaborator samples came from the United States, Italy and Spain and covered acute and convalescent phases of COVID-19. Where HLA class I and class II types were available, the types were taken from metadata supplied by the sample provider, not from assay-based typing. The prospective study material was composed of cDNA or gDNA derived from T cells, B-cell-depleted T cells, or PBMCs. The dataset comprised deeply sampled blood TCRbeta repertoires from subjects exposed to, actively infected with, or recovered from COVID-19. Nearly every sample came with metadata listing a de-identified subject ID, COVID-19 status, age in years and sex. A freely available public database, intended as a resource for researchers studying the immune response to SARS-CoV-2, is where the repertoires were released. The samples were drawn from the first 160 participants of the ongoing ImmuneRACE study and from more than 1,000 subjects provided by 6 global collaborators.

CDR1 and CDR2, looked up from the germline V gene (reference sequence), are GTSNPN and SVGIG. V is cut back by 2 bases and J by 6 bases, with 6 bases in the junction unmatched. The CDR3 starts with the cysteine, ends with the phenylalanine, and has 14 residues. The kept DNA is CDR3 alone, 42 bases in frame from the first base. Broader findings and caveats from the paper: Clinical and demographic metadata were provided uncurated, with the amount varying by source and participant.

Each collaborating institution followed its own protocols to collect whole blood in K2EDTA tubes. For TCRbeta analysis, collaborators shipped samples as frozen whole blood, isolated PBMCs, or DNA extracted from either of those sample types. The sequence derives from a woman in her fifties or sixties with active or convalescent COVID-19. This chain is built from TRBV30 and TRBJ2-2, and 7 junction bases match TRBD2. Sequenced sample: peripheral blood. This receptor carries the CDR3 CAWSPGGTAGELFF. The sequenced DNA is TGTGCCTGGAGTCCGGGGGGAACGGCCGGGGAGCTGTTTTTT.